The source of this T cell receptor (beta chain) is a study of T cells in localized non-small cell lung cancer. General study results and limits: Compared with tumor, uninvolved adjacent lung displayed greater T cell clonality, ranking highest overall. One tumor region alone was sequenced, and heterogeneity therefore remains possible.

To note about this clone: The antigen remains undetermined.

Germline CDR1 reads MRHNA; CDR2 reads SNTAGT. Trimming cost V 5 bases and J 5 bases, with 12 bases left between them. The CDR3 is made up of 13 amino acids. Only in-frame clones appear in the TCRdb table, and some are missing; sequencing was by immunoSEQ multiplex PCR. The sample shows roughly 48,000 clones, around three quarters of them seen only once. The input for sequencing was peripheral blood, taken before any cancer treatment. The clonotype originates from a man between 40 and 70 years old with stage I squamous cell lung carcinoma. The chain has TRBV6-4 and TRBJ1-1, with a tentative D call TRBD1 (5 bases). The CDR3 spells CASSKEGRTEAFF. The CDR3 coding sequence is TGTGCCAGCAGTAAGGAGGGGAGGACTGAAGCTTTCTTT.